Detailed here is one T cell receptor (beta chain). Methods used by the authors: Scientists estimated how many nucleated cells there were by amplifying reference gene primers. Profiling relied on immunoSEQ multiplex PCR, and the TCRdb table lists in-frame clones only, not all of them. Clonal size and the V and J genes are those of that table, whereas D and trimming came from the DNA. The table includes about 33,000 clones, approximately 93% detected once. These data belong to a study of blood T cell repertoires in COVID-19. Overall study: COVID-19 samples collected from the United States, Italy and Spain covered acute and convalescent phases. PBMCs, B-cell-depleted T cells, or T cells were the source of the cDNA or gDNA that made up the material.

Germline V lookup: CDR1 MNHNS, CDR2 SASEGT. This CDR3 region has 19 residues. Germline trimming cut 3 bases from V and 3 bases from J; bases unmatched to any gene: 17. The material sequenced was peripheral blood. The V call is TRBV6-1, the J call TRBJ2-5, with TRBD2 matching over 9 bases. This receptor was taken from a male donor with active COVID-19. The CDR3 nucleotides read TGTGCCAGCAGTGACACCCACCCGGGGATAGCGGGGGCCAAAGAGACCCAGTACTTC. Translated, it gives CASSDTHPGIAGAKETQYF.